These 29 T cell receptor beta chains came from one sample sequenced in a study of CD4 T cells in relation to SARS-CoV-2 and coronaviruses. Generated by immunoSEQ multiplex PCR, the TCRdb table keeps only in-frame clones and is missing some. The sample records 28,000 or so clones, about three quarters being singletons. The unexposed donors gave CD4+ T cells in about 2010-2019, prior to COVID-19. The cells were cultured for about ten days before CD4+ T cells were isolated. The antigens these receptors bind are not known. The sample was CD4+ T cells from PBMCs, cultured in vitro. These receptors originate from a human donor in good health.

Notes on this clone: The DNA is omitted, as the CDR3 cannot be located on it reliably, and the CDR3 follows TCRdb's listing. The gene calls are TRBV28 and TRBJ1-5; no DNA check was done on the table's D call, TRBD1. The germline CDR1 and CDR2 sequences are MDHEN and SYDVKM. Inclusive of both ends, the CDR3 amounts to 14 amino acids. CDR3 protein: CASSSLTAPAFLYF.

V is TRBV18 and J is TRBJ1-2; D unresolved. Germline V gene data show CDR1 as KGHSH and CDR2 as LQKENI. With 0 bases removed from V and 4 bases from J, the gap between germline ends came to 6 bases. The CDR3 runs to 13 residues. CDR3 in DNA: TGTGCCAGCTCACCACCCACAAGCTATGGCTACACCTTC. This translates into CASSPPTSYGYTF.

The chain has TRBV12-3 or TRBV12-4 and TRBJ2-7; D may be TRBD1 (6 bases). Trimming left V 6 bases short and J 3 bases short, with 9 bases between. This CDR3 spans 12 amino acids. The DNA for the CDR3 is TGTGCCAGCAGCCTGGACAGCTACGAGCAGTACTTC. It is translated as CASSLDSYEQYF.

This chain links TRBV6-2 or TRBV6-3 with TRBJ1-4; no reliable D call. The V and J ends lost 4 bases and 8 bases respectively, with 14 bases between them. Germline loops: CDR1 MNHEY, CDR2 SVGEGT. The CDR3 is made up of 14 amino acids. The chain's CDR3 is CASSSAGPGEKLFF. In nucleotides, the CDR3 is TGTGCCAGCAGTTCCGCCGGGCCGGGGGAAAAACTGTTTTTT.

CDR3 sequence (DNA): TGTGCCAGCAGCTTAGTGGGTGGGGATGAAGCTTTCTTT. Translation: CASSLVGGDEAFF. The V gene is TRBV7-2, the J gene TRBJ1-1, with D unclear. V lost 1 base, J lost 7 bases, and 10 bases lay in between. Germline lookup yields CDR1 SGHTA and CDR2 FQGNSA. This CDR3 has 13 residues.

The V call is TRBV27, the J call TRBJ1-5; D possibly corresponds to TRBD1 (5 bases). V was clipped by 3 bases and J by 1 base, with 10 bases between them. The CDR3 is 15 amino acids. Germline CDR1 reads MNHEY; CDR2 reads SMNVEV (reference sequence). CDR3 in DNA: TGTGCCAGCAGTTTTGGGGGTTTCAGCAATCAGCCCCAGCATTTT. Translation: CASSFGGFSNQPQHF.

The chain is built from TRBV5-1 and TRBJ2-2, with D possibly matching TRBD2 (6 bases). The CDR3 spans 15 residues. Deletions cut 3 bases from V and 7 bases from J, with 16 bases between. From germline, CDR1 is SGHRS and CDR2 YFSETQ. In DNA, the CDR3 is TGCGCCAGCAGCTCGGGGCGGGACCTTTTCGGGGAGCTGTTTTTT. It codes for CASSSGRDLFGELFF.

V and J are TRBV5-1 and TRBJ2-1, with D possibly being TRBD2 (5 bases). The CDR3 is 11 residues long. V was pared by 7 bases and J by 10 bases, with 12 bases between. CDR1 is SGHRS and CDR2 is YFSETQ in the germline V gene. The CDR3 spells CASSTRGEQFF. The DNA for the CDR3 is TGCGCCAGCTCCACACGAGGGGAGCAGTTCTTC.

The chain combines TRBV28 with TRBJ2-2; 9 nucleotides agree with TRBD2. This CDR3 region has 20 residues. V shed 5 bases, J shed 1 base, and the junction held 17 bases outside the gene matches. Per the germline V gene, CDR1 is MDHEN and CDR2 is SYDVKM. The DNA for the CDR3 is TGTGCCAGCAGTCCCCCCCACCCAGGGCTAGCGGGGCGGAACACCGGGGAGCTGTTTTTT. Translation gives CASSPPHPGLAGRNTGELFF.

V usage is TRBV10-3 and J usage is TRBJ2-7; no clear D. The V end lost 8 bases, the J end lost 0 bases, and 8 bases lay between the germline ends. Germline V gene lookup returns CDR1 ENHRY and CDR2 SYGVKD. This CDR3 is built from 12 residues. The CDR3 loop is CAIGQSSYEQYF. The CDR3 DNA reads TGTGCCATCGGGCAGAGCTCCTACGAGCAGTACTTC.

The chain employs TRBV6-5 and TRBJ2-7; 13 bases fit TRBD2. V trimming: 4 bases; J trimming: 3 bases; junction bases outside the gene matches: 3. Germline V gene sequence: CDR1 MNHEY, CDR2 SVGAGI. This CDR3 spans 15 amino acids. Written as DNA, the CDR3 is TGTGCCAGCAGTTCCGGGACTAGCGGGGACTACGAGCAGTACTTC. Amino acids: CASSSGTSGDYEQYF.

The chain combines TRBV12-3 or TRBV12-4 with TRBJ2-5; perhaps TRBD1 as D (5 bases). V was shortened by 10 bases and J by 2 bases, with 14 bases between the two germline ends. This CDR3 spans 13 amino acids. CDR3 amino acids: CATGKTQQETQYF. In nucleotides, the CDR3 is TGTGCCACAGGGAAAACCCAACAAGAGACCCAGTACTTC.

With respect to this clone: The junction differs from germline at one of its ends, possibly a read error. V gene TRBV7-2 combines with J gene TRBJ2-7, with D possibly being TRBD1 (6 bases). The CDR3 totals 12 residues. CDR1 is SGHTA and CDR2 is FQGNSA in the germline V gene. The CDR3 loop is CASSLNQGPSGF. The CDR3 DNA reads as TGTGCCAGCAGCTTAAATCAGGGGCCTTCGGGTTTC. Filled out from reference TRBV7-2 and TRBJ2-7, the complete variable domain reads GAGVSQSPSNKVTEKGKDVELRCDPISGHTALYWYRQSLGQGLEFLIYFQGNSAPDKSGLPSDRFSAERTGGSVSTLTIQRTQQEDSAVYLCASSLNQGPSGFGPGTRLTVT.

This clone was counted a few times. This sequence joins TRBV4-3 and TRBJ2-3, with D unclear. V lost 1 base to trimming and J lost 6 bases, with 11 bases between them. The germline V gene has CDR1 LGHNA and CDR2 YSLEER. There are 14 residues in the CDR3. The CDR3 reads CASSQVVSSDTQYF. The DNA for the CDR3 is TGCGCCAGCAGCCAAGTTGTGAGCTCGGATACGCAGTATTTT.

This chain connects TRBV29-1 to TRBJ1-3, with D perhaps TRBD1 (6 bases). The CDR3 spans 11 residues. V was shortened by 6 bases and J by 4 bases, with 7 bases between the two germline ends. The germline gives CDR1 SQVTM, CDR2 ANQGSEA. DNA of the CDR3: TGCAGCGTAGGACAGGGAAACACCATATATTTT. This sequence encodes CSVGQGNTIYF.

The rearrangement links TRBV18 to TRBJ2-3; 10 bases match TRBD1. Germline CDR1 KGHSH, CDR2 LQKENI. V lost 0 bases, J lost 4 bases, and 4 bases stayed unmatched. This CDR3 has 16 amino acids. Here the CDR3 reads CASSPPGQGFADTQYF. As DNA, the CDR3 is TGTGCCAGCTCACCACCGGGACAGGGGTTCGCAGATACGCAGTATTTT.

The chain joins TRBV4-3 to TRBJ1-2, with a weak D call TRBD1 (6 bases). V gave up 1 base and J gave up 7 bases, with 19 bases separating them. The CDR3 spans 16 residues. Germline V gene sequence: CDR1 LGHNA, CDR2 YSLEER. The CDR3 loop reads CASSQGGVGGGSGYTF. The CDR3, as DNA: TGCGCCAGCAGCCAAGGGGGGGTGGGAGGGGGTTCTGGCTACACCTTC.

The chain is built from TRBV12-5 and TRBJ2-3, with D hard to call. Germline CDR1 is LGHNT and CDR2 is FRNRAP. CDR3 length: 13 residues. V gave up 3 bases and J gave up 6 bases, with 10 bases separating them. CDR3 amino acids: CASGFSELDTQYF. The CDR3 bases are TGTGCTAGTGGTTTTTCGGAATTGGATACGCAGTATTTT.

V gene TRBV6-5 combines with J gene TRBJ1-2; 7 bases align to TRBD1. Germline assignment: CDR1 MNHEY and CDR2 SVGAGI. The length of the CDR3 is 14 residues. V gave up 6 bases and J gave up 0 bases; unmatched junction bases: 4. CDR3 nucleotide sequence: TGTGCCAGCAGCCGACAGGGACCTAACTATGGCTACACCTTC. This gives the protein CASSRQGPNYGYTF.

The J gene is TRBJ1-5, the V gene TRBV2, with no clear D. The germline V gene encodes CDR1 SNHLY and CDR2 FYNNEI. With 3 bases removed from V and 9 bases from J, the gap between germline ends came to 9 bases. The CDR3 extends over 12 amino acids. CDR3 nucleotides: TGTGCCAGCAGTGAGGACGGAAGGCCCCAGCATTTT. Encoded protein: CASSEDGRPQHF. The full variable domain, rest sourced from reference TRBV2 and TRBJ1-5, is EPEVTQTPSHQVTQMGQEVILRCVPISNHLYFYWYRQILGQKVEFLVSFYNNEISEKSEIFDDQFSVERPDGSNFTLKIRSTKLEDSAMYFCASSEDGRPQHFGDGTRLSIL.

The DNA for the CDR3 is TGCAGCGTTGAGGCCCCAAACTCTGGAAACACCATATATTTT. Translation: CSVEAPNSGNTIYF. V and J are TRBV29-1 and TRBJ1-3; D not certain. CDR1 and CDR2 (germline): SQVTM, ANQGSEA. There are 14 residues in the CDR3. V was pared by 3 bases and J by 0 bases, with 9 bases between.

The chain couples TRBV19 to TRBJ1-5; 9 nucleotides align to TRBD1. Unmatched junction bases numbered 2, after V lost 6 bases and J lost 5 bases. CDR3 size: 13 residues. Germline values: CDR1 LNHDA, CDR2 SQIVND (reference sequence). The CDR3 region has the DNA TGTGCCAGTAGGGACAGGGGCCATCAGCCCCAGCATTTT. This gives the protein CASRDRGHQPQHF.

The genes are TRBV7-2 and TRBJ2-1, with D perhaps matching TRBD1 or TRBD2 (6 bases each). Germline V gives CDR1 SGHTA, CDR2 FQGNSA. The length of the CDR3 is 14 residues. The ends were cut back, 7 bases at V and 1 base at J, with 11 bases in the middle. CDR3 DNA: TGTGCCAGCAAGGGGGGATTTTCCTACAATGAGCAGTTCTTC. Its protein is CASKGGFSYNEQFF.

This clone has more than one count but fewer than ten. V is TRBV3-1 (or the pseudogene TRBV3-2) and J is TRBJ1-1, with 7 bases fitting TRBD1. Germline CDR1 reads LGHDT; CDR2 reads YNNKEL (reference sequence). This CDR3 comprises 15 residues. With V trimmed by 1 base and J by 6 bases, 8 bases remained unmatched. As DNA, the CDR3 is TGTGCCAGCAGCCAAGGTCTGAGCAGGGGGGCTGAAGCTTTCTTT. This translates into CASSQGLSRGAEAFF.

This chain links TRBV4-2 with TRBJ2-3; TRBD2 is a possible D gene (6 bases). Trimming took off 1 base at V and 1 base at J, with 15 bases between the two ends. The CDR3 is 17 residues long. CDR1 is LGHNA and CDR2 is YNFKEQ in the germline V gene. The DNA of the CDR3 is TGTGCCAGCAGCCAAGCAATTGGTTCTAGCGGCACAGATACGCAGTATTTT. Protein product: CASSQAIGSSGTDTQYF.

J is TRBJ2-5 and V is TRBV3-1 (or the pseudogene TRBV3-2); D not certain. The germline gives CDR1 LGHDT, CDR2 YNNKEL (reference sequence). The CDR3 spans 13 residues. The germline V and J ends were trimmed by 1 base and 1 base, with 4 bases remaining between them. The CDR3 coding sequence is TGTGCCAGCAGCCAAGCCAGCCAAGAGACCCAGTACTTC. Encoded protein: CASSQASQETQYF.

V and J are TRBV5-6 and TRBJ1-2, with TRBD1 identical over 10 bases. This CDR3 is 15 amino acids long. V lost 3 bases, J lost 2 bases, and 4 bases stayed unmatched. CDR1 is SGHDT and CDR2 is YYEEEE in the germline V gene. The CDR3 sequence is CASSSGQGLNYGYTF. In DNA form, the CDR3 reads TGTGCCAGCAGCTCGGGACAGGGGCTCAACTATGGCTACACCTTC.

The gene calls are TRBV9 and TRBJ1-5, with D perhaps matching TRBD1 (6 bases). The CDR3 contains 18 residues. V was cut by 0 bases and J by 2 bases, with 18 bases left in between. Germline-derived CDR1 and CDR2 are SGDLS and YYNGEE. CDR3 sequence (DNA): TGTGCCAGCAGCGTAGGACAGGCCAATCACCGTGGCAATCAGCCCCAGCATTTT. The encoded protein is CASSVGQANHRGNQPQHF.

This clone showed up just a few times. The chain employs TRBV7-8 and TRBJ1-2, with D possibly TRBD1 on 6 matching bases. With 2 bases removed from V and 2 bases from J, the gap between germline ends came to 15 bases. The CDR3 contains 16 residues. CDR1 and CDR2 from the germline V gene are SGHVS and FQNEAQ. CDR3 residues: CASSLSRGAGNYGYTF. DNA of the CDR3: TGTGCCAGCAGCTTAAGCCGGGGGGCAGGAAACTATGGCTACACCTTC.